This T cell receptor beta chain stems from a study of blood T cell repertoires in COVID-19. Study summary: Sources were T cells, B-cell-depleted T cells, or PBMCs; the material itself was cDNA or gDNA.

TCRdb's table, derived via immunoSEQ multiplex PCR, lists solely in-frame clones and lacks some. The data contain more than 110,000 clones, over 65% of them singletons. Looked up from germline, CDR1 is SNHLY and CDR2 is FYNNEI. The CDR3 length is 14 residues. Trimming stripped 4 bases from V and 2 bases from J, with 9 bases between. The receptor's source is a woman between 50 and 59 years old who had recovered from COVID-19. Input material: PBMCs or T cells enriched from blood (not recorded which). The J gene is TRBJ1-5, the V gene TRBV2; the D is unclear. Here the CDR3 DNA reads TGTGCCAGCAGTGGGCAGGCCGGCAATCAGCCCCAGCATTTT. This codes for CASSGQAGNQPQHF.